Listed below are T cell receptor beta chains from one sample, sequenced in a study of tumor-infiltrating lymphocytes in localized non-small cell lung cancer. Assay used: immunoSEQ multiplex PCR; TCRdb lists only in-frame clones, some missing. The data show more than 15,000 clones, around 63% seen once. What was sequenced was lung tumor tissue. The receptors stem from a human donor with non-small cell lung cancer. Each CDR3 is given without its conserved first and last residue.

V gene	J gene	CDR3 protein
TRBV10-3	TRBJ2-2	AISEQGATGELF
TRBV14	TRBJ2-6	ASSRTGPNVLT
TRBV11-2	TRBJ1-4	ASSSPGSNNEKLF
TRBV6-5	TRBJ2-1	ASSLYRGSVYNEQF
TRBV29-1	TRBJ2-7	SVEVSYEQY
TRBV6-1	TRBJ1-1	ASRATGEARAEAF
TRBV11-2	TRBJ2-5	ASSLPSGGTETQY
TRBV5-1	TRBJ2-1	ASSLAREYNEQF
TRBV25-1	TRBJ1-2	ASSEDGQDYGYT
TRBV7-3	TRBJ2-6	ASSLGYGSGANVLT
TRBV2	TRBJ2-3	ASSLGTDTQY
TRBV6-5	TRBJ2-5	ASSYLETQY
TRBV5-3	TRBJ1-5	ARSPRRAGEGQPQH
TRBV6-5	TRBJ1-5	ASSLGVGTHQPQH
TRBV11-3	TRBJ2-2	ASSLMGTGGSGELF
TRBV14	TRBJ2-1	ASTPLDLLNEQF
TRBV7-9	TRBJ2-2	ASSLRKGTGELF
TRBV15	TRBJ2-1	ATSRDRSTYNEQF
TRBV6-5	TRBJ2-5	ASSRDLRVETQY
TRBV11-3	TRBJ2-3	ASSLAQLDSDTQY
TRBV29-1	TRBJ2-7	SVARDIVTYEQY
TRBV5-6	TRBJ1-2	ASSLGVPNYGYT
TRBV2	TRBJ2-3	ASSFGTDTQY
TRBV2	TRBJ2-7	ASLGLPYEQY
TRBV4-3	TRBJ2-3	ASSQDPAGQGWDTQY
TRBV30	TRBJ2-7	AWGTPSYEQY
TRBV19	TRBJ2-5	ASSPWKSGGGETQY
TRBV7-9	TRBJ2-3	ASSLGATSRDTQY
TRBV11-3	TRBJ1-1	ASSFFQGARGTEAF
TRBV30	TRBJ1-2	AWSSLGAVYGYT
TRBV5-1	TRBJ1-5	ASSLGDDQPQH
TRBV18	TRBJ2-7	ASSPPEGQRGKQY
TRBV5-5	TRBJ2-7	ASSPGQGAYEQY
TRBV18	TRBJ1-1	ASSPLAGDTEAF
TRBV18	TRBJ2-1	ASSLGGENEQF